The next 26 T cell receptor beta chains were all read from a single sample in a study of beta chain features in type 1 diabetes. Expressed TCRB transcripts were sequenced, since all the RNA that had been isolated was reverse transcribed. Generated by immunoSEQ multiplex PCR, the TCRdb table keeps only in-frame clones and is missing some. Among 40,000 to 55,000 clones listed, around 45% were seen once. Findings of the study overall: Type 1 diabetes patients had TCRB CDR3s that were shorter (moderately but significantly so) in all four CD4+ subsets.

Their antigens are not known. Specimen: stem cell memory CD4+ T cells from blood. These receptors were taken from a man under 40 with type 1 diabetes.

V is TRBV18 and J is TRBJ2-5, with 8 bases aligning to TRBD2. CDR1 and CDR2 from the germline V gene are KGHSH and LQKENI. V was pared by 3 bases and J by 4 bases, with 13 bases of the junction left unmatched. There are 17 residues in the CDR3. The CDR3 region is CASSPSGAGLAPETQYF. DNA for the CDR3: TGTGCCAGCTCACCGTCAGGGGCCGGACTAGCACCAGAGACCCAGTACTTC. Full variable domain (missing parts from reference TRBV18 and TRBJ2-5): NAGVMQNPRHLVRRRGQEARLRCSPMKGHSHVYWYRQLPEEGLKFMVYLQKENIIDESGMPKERFSAEFPKEGPSILRIQQVVRGDSAAYFCASSPSGAGLAPETQYFGPGTRLLVL.

The chain recombines TRBV5-1 with TRBJ2-5, with 11 bases aligning to TRBD2. Germline CDR1 SGHRS, CDR2 YFSETQ. The junction had 6 bases not matched to a gene; V was cut back by 0 bases and J by 5 bases. The CDR3 covers 16 residues. The CDR3 sequence is CASSLGAASGRETQYF. DNA of the CDR3: TGCGCCAGCAGCTTGGGAGCCGCTAGCGGGAGGGAGACCCAGTACTTC.

This clone has only a few counts. V usage is TRBV28 and J usage is TRBJ1-5, with TRBD1 as a possible D gene (6 bases). V dropped 6 bases and J dropped 10 bases, with 13 bases sitting between them. Germline loops: CDR1 MDHEN, CDR2 SYDVKM. The CDR3 consists of 12 residues. CDR3 loop: CASSRGQRPQHF. The CDR3, as DNA: TGTGCCAGCAGCCGCGGACAGAGACCCCAGCATTTT.

A few counts support this clone. This rearrangement joins TRBV2 to TRBJ1-5; 9 nucleotides agree with TRBD1. This CDR3 has 15 residues. V trimming: 6 bases; J trimming: 4 bases; junction bases outside the gene matches: 7. Germline lookup yields CDR1 SNHLY and CDR2 FYNNEI. CDR3 nucleotide sequence: TGTGCCAGCAGCGCCGGGACAGGGCTTAATCAGCCCCAGCATTTT. Translating it yields CASSAGTGLNQPQHF.

The chain recombines TRBV5-1 with TRBJ1-1; D unclear. The V and J ends lost 4 bases and 0 bases respectively, with 10 bases between them. The CDR3 contains 14 residues. The germline V gene has CDR1 SGHRS and CDR2 YFSETQ. This CDR3 reads CASSPMAVNTEAFF. DNA for the CDR3: TGCGCCAGCAGCCCAATGGCGGTGAACACTGAAGCTTTCTTT.

This clone was seen only a few times. This chain joins TRBV7-9 and TRBJ1-2; D remains ambiguous. The V and J ends lost 4 bases and 6 bases respectively, with 21 bases between them. Germline values: CDR1 SEHNR, CDR2 FQNEAQ (reference sequence). CDR3 length: 16 residues. The CDR3 DNA sequence: TGTGCCAGCAGCTCCCGCAGCGCATCCGCCGAGGATGGCTACACCTTC. It yields the protein CASSSRSASAEDGYTF. The full variable domain, in which reference TRBV7-9 and TRBJ1-2 provide the parts outside the CDR3, is DTGVSQNPRHKITKRGQNVTFRCDPISEHNRLYWYRQTLGQGPEFLTYFQNEAQLEKSRLLSDRFSAERPKGSFSTLEIQRTEQGDSAMYLCASSSRSASAEDGYTFGSGTRLTVV.

This chain's CDR3 is CASSLGLAGNEQFF. DNA of the CDR3: TGTGCCAGCAGCTTAGGGTTAGCGGGGAATGAGCAGTTCTTC. The chain couples TRBV7-3 to TRBJ2-1; TRBD2 aligns across 8 bases. CDR1 and CDR2 (germline): SGHTA, FQGTGA. Trimming cost V 2 bases and J 7 bases; bases outside gene matches: 4. CDR3 length: 14 amino acids.

This clone was observed a handful of times. The rearrangement uses TRBV28 and TRBJ1-2, with a tentative D call TRBD1 (6 bases). The length of the CDR3 is 17 residues. Germline V CDR1 and CDR2: MDHEN, SYDVKM. The V end lost 4 bases, the J end lost 6 bases, and 24 bases lay between the germline ends. The DNA of the CDR3 is TGTGCCAGCAGTTCGACCGGGACATTCCTTAATGGTAATGGCTACACCTTC. This translates into CASSSTGTFLNGNGYTF.

The chain links TRBV5-1 to TRBJ2-7, with 7 bases matching TRBD2. J gave up 2 bases and V 3 bases, and 17 bases lay outside the gene matches. The V gene's germline CDR1 is SGHRS and CDR2 YFSETQ. The length of the CDR3 is 18 residues. As DNA, the CDR3 is TGCGCCAGCAGCTCTGGGGAGGGATTTTGGCAAGCGACCTACGAGCAGTACTTC. Protein: CASSSGEGFWQATYEQYF.

V usage is TRBV5-1 and J usage is TRBJ1-1, with TRBD1 identical over 8 bases. The V gene end was trimmed by 3 bases and the J gene end by 3 bases; junction bases not matched to a gene: 7. The CDR3 is 15 amino acids. Germline V CDR1 and CDR2: SGHRS, YFSETQ. This CDR3 reads CASSSQGATHTEAFF. CDR3 DNA: TGCGCCAGCAGCTCGCAGGGGGCGACTCACACTGAAGCTTTCTTT.

This chain links TRBV27 with TRBJ2-1; 10 bases are shared with TRBD2. V gave up 1 base and J gave up 10 bases; unmatched junction bases: 10. From germline, CDR1 is MNHEY and CDR2 SMNVEV (reference sequence). The CDR3 has 16 amino acids. The chain's CDR3 is CASSLYGLAGVDEQFF. CDR3 bases: TGTGCCAGCAGTTTATATGGGCTAGCGGGAGTGGACGAGCAGTTCTTC.

The sample holds a few counts of this clone. The rearrangement links TRBV27 to TRBJ1-1, with D perhaps TRBD1 (5 bases). The ends were cut back, 5 bases at V and 0 bases at J, with 13 bases in the middle. Germline loops: CDR1 MNHEY, CDR2 SMNVEV (reference sequence). CDR3 length equals 15 residues. The DNA for the CDR3 is TGTGCCAGCAGTAGTGGGGAGGGGTTGAACACTGAAGCTTTCTTT. It codes for CASSSGEGLNTEAFF.

This clone was seen only a few times. J is TRBJ1-1 and V is TRBV7-9, with a possible D match to TRBD1 (5 bases). The germline CDR1 and CDR2 sequences are SEHNR and FQNEAQ (reference sequence). The V and J ends lost 7 bases and 1 base respectively, with 13 bases between them. The CDR3 is 14 residues long. Here the CDR3 reads CASTKLRGNTEAFF. DNA of the CDR3: TGTGCCAGCACCAAGCTTAGGGGGAACACTGAAGCTTTCTTT.

This clone was detected only a few times. The chain links TRBV7-3 to TRBJ2-3; the match to TRBD2 covers 10 bases. This CDR3 region has 15 residues. Germline V gene lookup returns CDR1 SGHTA and CDR2 FQGTGA. Trimming removed 4 bases from V and 5 bases from J; junction bases left unmatched: 6. The CDR3 is CASSSLAGAGDTQYF. DNA for the CDR3: TGTGCCAGCAGCTCCCTAGCGGGAGCAGGAGATACGCAGTATTTT.

This clone has just a few counts. The chain is built from TRBV7-2 and TRBJ2-1, with 10 positions matching TRBD2. The CDR3 totals 16 residues. Germline CDR1 SGHTA, CDR2 FQGNSA. V shed 0 bases and J 8 bases; nucleotides not matched to a gene: 7. CDR3 amino acids: CASSLAGTSGMYEQFF. Written as DNA, the CDR3 is TGTGCCAGCAGCTTAGCCGGTACTAGCGGGATGTATGAGCAGTTCTTC.

This clone was observed a handful of times. The chain has TRBV5-1 and TRBJ1-5; 7 positions match TRBD1. CDR3 length equals 15 residues. V shed 0 bases and J 5 bases; nucleotides not matched to a gene: 5. CDR1 and CDR2 from the germline V gene are SGHRS and YFSETQ. Written as DNA, the CDR3 is TGCGCCAGCAGCTTGGGAGGGACAGACTATCAGCCCCAGCATTTT. As protein: CASSLGGTDYQPQHF.

The chain combines TRBV6-6 with TRBJ2-5; 7 bases agree with TRBD1. Germline values: CDR1 MNHNY, CDR2 SVGAGI (reference sequence). Losses at the gene ends were 5 bases for V and 5 bases for J; bases not matched to a gene: 5. The CDR3 has 13 amino acids. The CDR3 reads CASSDRVRETQYF. CDR3 nucleotide sequence: TGTGCCAGCAGTGACAGGGTCCGGGAGACCCAGTACTTC.

This chain links TRBV27 with TRBJ2-7; TRBD1 aligns across 8 bases. Germline CDR1 is MNHEY and CDR2 is SMNVEV (reference sequence). With V trimmed by 5 bases and J by 5 bases, 8 bases remained unmatched. CDR3 size: 14 residues. CDR3 coding DNA: TGTGCCAGCAGTATACGACAGGGGAGCCACGAGCAGTACTTC. This translates into CASSIRQGSHEQYF.

V usage is TRBV28 and J usage is TRBJ2-7; possible D gene TRBD1, 6 bases. V dropped 3 bases and J dropped 2 bases, with 14 bases sitting between them. Germline V gene sequence: CDR1 MDHEN, CDR2 SYDVKM. The CDR3 consists of 15 residues. CDR3 in DNA: TGTGCCAGCAGTTTTCGTGACAGGCGGGCCTACGAGCAGTACTTC. This encodes CASSFRDRRAYEQYF.

This clone showed up just a few times. The V gene is TRBV4-1, the J gene TRBJ2-1; TRBD2 aligns across 8 bases. Germline V gene lookup returns CDR1 MGHRA and CDR2 YSYEKL. With V trimmed by 2 bases and J by 2 bases, 5 bases remained unmatched. The CDR3 runs to 16 residues. The CDR3 spells CASSQPPGGPYNEQFF. CDR3 coding DNA: TGCGCCAGCAGCCAACCCCCGGGAGGGCCCTACAATGAGCAGTTCTTC.

This clone has just a few counts. V is TRBV2 and J is TRBJ2-1, with TRBD2 matching 12 bases. The length of the CDR3 is 14 residues. V gave up 4 bases and J gave up 7 bases; unmatched junction bases: 2. The germline V gene has CDR1 SNHLY and CDR2 FYNNEI. The CDR3 bases are TGTGCCAGCAGTGTAACTAGCGGGAGGAATGAGCAGTTCTTC. This encodes CASSVTSGRNEQFF.

The chain uses TRBV10-3 and TRBJ2-3, with TRBD2 as a possible D gene (5 bases). V was clipped by 3 bases and J by 2 bases, with 9 bases between them. Per germline, CDR1 ENHRY and CDR2 SYGVKD. The CDR3 spans 14 residues. The CDR3 loop reads CAISEGAATDTQYF. The DNA for the CDR3 is TGTGCCATCAGTGAAGGAGCGGCCACAGATACGCAGTATTTT.

The chain carries TRBV5-8 and TRBJ2-7; TRBD1 might be the D (5 bases). This CDR3 is 12 amino acids long. Germline V gene lookup returns CDR1 SGHTS and CDR2 YDEGEE. Trimming shortened V by 2 bases and J by 5 bases, and 8 bases separated the two germline ends. The CDR3, as DNA: TGTGCCAGCAGCTTAGACAGACACGAGCAGTACTTC. Protein sequence: CASSLDRHEQYF.

This clone was recorded only once. J is TRBJ1-5 and V is TRBV6-5; unclear D gene. The germline CDR1 and CDR2 sequences are MNHEY and SVGAGI. CDR3 length: 13 amino acids. V was trimmed by 5 bases and J by 4 bases, leaving 9 bases between them. The CDR3 nucleotides are TGTGCCAGCAGTCCCTCGGAGAATCAGCCCCAGCATTTT. Translation: CASSPSENQPQHF.

This clone was found once. The rearrangement links TRBV4-2 to TRBJ2-5; TRBD2 agrees at 9 bases. V was clipped by 0 bases and J by 4 bases; unmatched bases: 3. This CDR3 spans 15 amino acids. Germline-derived CDR1 and CDR2 are LGHNA and YNFKEQ. CDR3 coding DNA: TGTGCCAGCAGCCAAGATTTAGCGGGAGCAGAGACCCAGTACTTC. It translates to CASSQDLAGAETQYF.

The chain employs TRBV27 and TRBJ2-1; no reliable D call. Germline V gives CDR1 MNHEY, CDR2 SMNVEV (reference sequence). The length of the CDR3 is 14 residues. The V end lost 5 bases, the J end lost 2 bases, and 10 bases lay between the germline ends. The CDR3 spells CASSPIPTYNEQFF. The CDR3 DNA follows: TGTGCCAGCAGTCCGATCCCTACCTACAATGAGCAGTTCTTC.